Listed below are T cell receptor beta chains from one sample, sequenced in a study of cytomegalovirus exposure and HLA in healthy donors. Profiling relied on immunoSEQ multiplex PCR, and the TCRdb table lists in-frame clones only, not all of them. The repertoire consists of 150,000 or so clones, with about 79% occurring once and the leading ten covering 11% to 15%. Material for sequencing was PBMCs. These receptors all stem from a man aged 50 to 59 in good health and CMV-seropositive. CDR3s include the opening cysteine and the closing phenylalanine or tryptophan. Fields, in order: D gene, clone size, V gene, J gene, CDR3 protein, CDR3 DNA. A D gene is named only where the DNA matches it firmly. The size of a clone is reported for some rows only, either as once, few or many, or as a class for expanded clones.

>TRBD1|-|TRBV28|TRBJ1-6
CASSLSAGTGSPLHF
TGTGCCAGCAGTTTATCGGCAGGGACAGGGTCACCCCTCCACTTT
>TRBD1|few|TRBV7-9|TRBJ1-3
CASSSPGQRSGNTIYF
TGTGCCAGCAGCTCTCCGGGACAGCGCTCTGGAAACACCATATATTTT
>-|-|TRBV4-1|TRBJ2-2
CASSQVSGELFF
TGCGCCAGCAGCCAAGTCTCCGGGGAGCTGTTTTTT
>-|-|TRBV18|TRBJ2-6
CASSPQIRGSGANVLTF
TGTGCCAGCTCACCACAAATTAGGGGTTCTGGGGCCAACGTCCTGACTTTC
>-|few|TRBV11-3|TRBJ2-1
CASSFSAFGDNEQFF
TGTGCCAGCAGCTTTAGCGCGTTTGGGGACAATGAGCAGTTCTTC
>-|-|TRBV6-1|TRBJ1-4
CASSEARPGREKLFF
TGTGCCAGCAGTGAAGCAAGGCCAGGGAGGGAAAAACTGTTTTTT
>TRBD2|-|TRBV19|TRBJ2-1
CASSSTSGGRSEQFF
TGTGCCAGTAGTTCGACTAGCGGGGGAAGGAGTGAGCAGTTCTTC
>-|-|TRBV7-7|TRBJ2-3
CASSRGTVQTDTQYF
TGTGCCAGCAGCCGCGGGACAGTCCAAACAGATACGCAGTATTTT
>TRBD1|-|TRBV7-9|TRBJ1-2
CASSGEDRGYGYTF
TGTGCCAGCAGCGGGGAGGACAGGGGCTATGGCTACACCTTC
>-|-|TRBV7-8|TRBJ1-2
CASSSQGTGYTF
TGTGCCAGCAGCTCGCAGGGTACTGGCTACACCTTC
>-|few|TRBV28|TRBJ2-5
CASSLLGRQETQYF
TGTGCCAGCAGTTTATTAGGGAGGCAAGAGACCCAGTACTTC
>-|-|TRBV5-4|TRBJ2-5
CASSLDRGGTQYF
TGTGCCAGCAGCTTGGACAGGGGGGGGACCCAGTACTTC
>-|-|TRBV7-2|TRBJ2-2
CASSLGQVNTGELFF
TGTGCCAGCAGCTTAGGACAGGTGAACACCGGGGAGCTGTTTTTT
>TRBD1|few|TRBV5-4|TRBJ2-2
CASSFDRVGAGELFF
TGTGCCAGCAGTTTTGACAGGGTCGGCGCCGGGGAGCTGTTTTTT
>TRBD1|-|TRBV27|TRBJ2-5
CASSPRDRPKETQYF
TGTGCCAGCAGTCCCAGGGACAGGCCCAAAGAGACCCAGTACTTC